The 13 T cell receptor beta chains in this list originate from one sample, sequenced in a study of cytomegalovirus exposure and HLA in healthy donors. The PCR ran on 60 Vbeta and 13 Jbeta primers. Sequenced by immunoSEQ multiplex PCR; TCRdb stores in-frame clones only, minus some. The sample lists more than 130,000 clones, roughly 73% occurring once. Sequencing input: PBMCs. The receptors stem from a human donor in good health.

This chain links TRBV5-4 with TRBJ2-6; 7 nucleotides match TRBD1. The germline CDR1 and CDR2 sequences are SGHNT and YYREEE (reference sequence). J was trimmed by 2 bases and V by 4 bases; bases with no gene match: 9. The CDR3 consists of 17 residues. This CDR3 is CASSTTGEGAGANVLTF. The DNA of the CDR3 is TGTGCCAGCAGCACCACAGGGGAAGGCGCTGGGGCCAACGTCCTGACTTTC.

This chain links TRBV5-4 with TRBJ2-7; 9 bases match TRBD1. CDR1 and CDR2 from the germline V gene are SGHNT and YYREEE (reference sequence). The CDR3 has 15 amino acids. V lost 4 bases to trimming and J lost 2 bases; unmatched junction nucleotides: 7. As DNA, the CDR3 is TGTGCCAGCAGCCTGATGACAGGGGGAACCTACGAGCAGTACTTC. Its translation is CASSLMTGGTYEQYF.

The chain combines TRBV7-2 with TRBJ1-1; TRBD1 might be the D (6 bases). The germline V gene encodes CDR1 SGHTA and CDR2 FQGNSA. V was pared by 3 bases and J by 3 bases, with 8 bases between. The CDR3 extends over 13 amino acids. The CDR3 nucleotides are TGTGCCAGCAGCTTGGACAGACACACTGAAGCTTTCTTT. It is translated as CASSLDRHTEAFF.

The rearrangement uses TRBV13 and TRBJ1-1; a possible D gene is TRBD1 (6 bases). CDR3 length: 15 residues. In germline, CDR1 is PRHDT, CDR2 FYEKMQ (reference sequence). With 3 bases removed from V and 4 bases from J, the gap between germline ends came to 15 bases. CDR3 loop: CASSFLTGKFTEAFF. The CDR3 region has the DNA TGTGCCAGCAGCTTCCTGACAGGAAAGTTCACTGAAGCTTTCTTT.

The chain uses TRBV7-9 and TRBJ2-2, with TRBD2 matching over 12 bases. V lost 6 bases to trimming and J lost 7 bases; unmatched junction nucleotides: 9. Per germline, CDR1 SEHNR and CDR2 FQNEAQ (reference sequence). The CDR3 spans 16 residues. DNA of the CDR3: TGTGCCAGCAGTCGACTAGCGGGAGAGGAAAACGGGGAGCTGTTTTTT. Its translation is CASSRLAGEENGELFF.

V is TRBV6-5 and J is TRBJ1-2; TRBD1 matches 7 bases. Germline assignment: CDR1 MNHEY and CDR2 SVGAGI. Unmatched junction bases numbered 6, after V lost 7 bases and J lost 4 bases. This CDR3 is 13 amino acids long. The CDR3 is CASIKPGGYGYTF. CDR3 bases: TGTGCCAGCATCAAACCAGGGGGCTATGGCTACACCTTC.

This chain links TRBV5-6 with TRBJ2-3; D unresolved. This CDR3 comprises 14 residues. The germline V and J ends were trimmed by 0 bases and 7 bases, with 12 bases remaining between them. CDR1 and CDR2 from the germline V gene are SGHDT and YYEEEE. CDR3 in amino acids: CASSLGMASHTQYF. DNA of the CDR3: TGTGCCAGCAGCTTGGGTATGGCCTCTCATACGCAGTATTTT.

This clone was seen only once. The rearrangement joins TRBV5-6 to TRBJ2-7; unclear D gene. Trimming stripped 5 bases from V and 11 bases from J, with 17 bases between. CDR1 and CDR2 (germline): SGHDT, YYEEEE. CDR3 length equals 12 residues. The CDR3 DNA is TGTGCCAGCAGTTTTGGCAGAACGTTTGAGTACTTC. It is translated as CASSFGRTFEYF.

V gene TRBV7-9 combines with J gene TRBJ1-1, with 7 bases aligning to TRBD1. This CDR3 spans 14 amino acids. From germline, CDR1 is SEHNR and CDR2 FQNEAQ (reference sequence). V shed 5 bases and J 5 bases; nucleotides not matched to a gene: 8. CDR3 nucleotides: TGTGCCAGCAGCGCGACAGGGTTTCGAACTGAAGCTTTCTTT. Protein: CASSATGFRTEAFF.

In its sample, this clone was seen a few times. The chain employs TRBV4-1 and TRBJ2-7; maybe TRBD1 (6 bases). Germline CDR1 reads MGHRA; CDR2 reads YSYEKL. There are 15 residues in the CDR3. V lost 4 bases, J lost 3 bases, and 16 bases lay in between. The CDR3 nucleotides read TGCGCCAGCAGCCCACTCCGGGACAAGGGCTACGAGCAGTACTTC. Amino acids: CASSPLRDKGYEQYF.

The sample holds one count of this clone. V gene TRBV11-2 combines with J gene TRBJ2-1; possibly TRBD2 for D (5 bases). The CDR3 spans 14 residues. Germline V gene data show CDR1 as SGHAT and CDR2 as FQNNGV. Trimming took off 1 base at V and 8 bases at J, with 12 bases between the two ends. The CDR3 nucleotides read TGTGCCAGCAGCTTAGGAGTTGGAGGCGATGAGCAGTTCTTC. It codes for CASSLGVGGDEQFF.

The J gene is TRBJ2-3, the V gene TRBV6-4, with a weak D call TRBD2 (7 bases). The CDR3 loop spans 15 amino acids. With 0 bases removed from V and 4 bases from J, the gap between germline ends came to 11 bases. Germline V CDR1 and CDR2: MRHNA, SNTAGT. CDR3 nucleotide sequence: TGTGCCAGCAGTGACTCGGAGGGGGGGCCAGATACGCAGTATTTT. Translated: CASSDSEGGPDTQYF.

The chain links TRBV2 to TRBJ1-4; TRBD1 aligns across 7 bases. V was clipped by 5 bases and J by 10 bases; unmatched bases: 13. Germline values: CDR1 SNHLY, CDR2 FYNNEI. The CDR3 spans 15 residues. As DNA, the CDR3 is TGTGCCAGCAGTAAAACGACAGGGTCGTCGGCAAAACTGTTTTTT. Translating it yields CASSKTTGSSAKLFF.